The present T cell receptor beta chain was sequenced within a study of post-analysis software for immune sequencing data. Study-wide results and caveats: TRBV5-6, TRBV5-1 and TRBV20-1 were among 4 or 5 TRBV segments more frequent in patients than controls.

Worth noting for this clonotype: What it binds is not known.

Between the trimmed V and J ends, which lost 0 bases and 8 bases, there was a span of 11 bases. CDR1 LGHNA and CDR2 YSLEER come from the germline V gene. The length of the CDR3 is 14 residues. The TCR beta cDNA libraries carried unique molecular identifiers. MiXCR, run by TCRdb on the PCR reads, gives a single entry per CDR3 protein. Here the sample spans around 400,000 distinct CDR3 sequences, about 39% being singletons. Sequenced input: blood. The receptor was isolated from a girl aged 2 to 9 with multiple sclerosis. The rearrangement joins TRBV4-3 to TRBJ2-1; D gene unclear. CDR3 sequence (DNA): TGCGCCAGCAGCCAAGAAGGGCGGTCAGATGAGCAGTTCTTC. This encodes CASSQEGRSDEQFF.